This TCR beta chain was recorded in a study of long-term antiretroviral therapy in people with HIV. V gave up 5 bases and J gave up 6 bases, with 9 bases separating them. Germline-derived CDR1 and CDR2 are SNHLY and FYNNEI. The CDR3 sequence is 12 residues long. Broader study findings: Clones that had undergone expansion before ART prevailed in the repertoire throughout all time points. After ART, diversity increased yet remained lower than transplant donor controls.

A remark on this clone: The antigen is unknown.

At the survey level, the v3.0 immunoSEQ assay was run. The data were produced by immunoSEQ multiplex PCR, yet TCRdb's version contains in-frame clones alone and is incomplete. The repertoire has around 35,000 clones, roughly 97% of them found once; the top ten carry 2.5% to 3%. The chain carries TRBV2 and TRBJ2-3, with a possible D match to TRBD2 (6 bases). This clonotype was obtained from a man aged 25 to 45 with HIV. The material was unsorted PBMCs, obtained 6.9 years after starting antiretroviral therapy. This CDR3 reads CASSSREDTQYF. The CDR3, as DNA: TGTGCCAGCAGTTCCCGGGAGGATACGCAGTATTTT. The whole variable domain, remainder taken from reference TRBV2 and TRBJ2-3, is EPEVTQTPSHQVTQMGQEVILRCVPISNHLYFYWYRQILGQKVEFLVSFYNNEISEKSEIFDDQFSVERPDGSNFTLKIRSTKLEDSAMYFCASSSREDTQYFGPGTRLTVL.